This T cell receptor (beta chain) was recorded in a study of CD8 T cells in ankylosing spondylitis. CDR1 and CDR2 from the germline V gene are LGHNA and YSLEER. The CDR3 is 16 residues long. V was cut by 1 base and J by 4 bases, with 13 bases left in between. TCRdb redid the calling of the 5' RACE reads with MiXCR, one entry per CDR3 protein. The sample yields approximately 200,000 distinct CDR3 sequences, 10% to 15% seen once. Study-wide results and limits: Prior work had noted some motif variants in reactive arthritis blood and synovial fluid. Disease-associated clonotypes exhibited CD8+ identity and were relatively infrequent in peripheral blood.

This clonotype showed up many times. Its antigen remains unidentified. Sequencing was done on a sample of blood, either unsorted or a sorted T cell fraction (not recorded which). The receptor comes from a female donor with ankylosing spondylitis or in good health (not recorded which). V and J are TRBV4-3 and TRBJ1-4, with D perhaps matching TRBD1 (5 bases). The CDR3 nucleotides read TGCGCCAGCAGCCAAGCGGTGCGAGACAGTAATGAAAAACTGTTTTTT. This sequence encodes CASSQAVRDSNEKLFF.